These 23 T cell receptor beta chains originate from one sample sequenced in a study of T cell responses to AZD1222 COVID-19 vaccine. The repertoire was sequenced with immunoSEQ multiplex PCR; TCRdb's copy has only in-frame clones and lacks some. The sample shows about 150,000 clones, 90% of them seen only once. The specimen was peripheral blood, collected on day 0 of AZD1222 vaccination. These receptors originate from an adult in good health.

The chain's CDR3 is CASSMRTYNEQFF. CDR3 sequence (DNA): TGTGCCAGTAGTATGAGGACCTACAATGAGCAGTTCTTC. The chain links TRBV19 to TRBJ2-1; no clear D gene. V lost 3 bases to trimming and J lost 2 bases, with 5 bases between them. The germline CDR1 and CDR2 sequences are LNHDA and SQIVND (reference sequence). This CDR3 contains 13 residues.

CDR3: CASSLDRGNTIYF. The CDR3 coding sequence is TGTGCCAGCAGCTTAGACAGGGGGAACACCATATATTTT. V and J are TRBV7-3 and TRBJ1-3; 9 nucleotides agree with TRBD1. The ends lost 2 bases at V and 7 bases at J; junction bases unmatched: 0. Germline V gene sequence: CDR1 SGHTA, CDR2 FQGTGA. This CDR3 is 13 amino acids long.

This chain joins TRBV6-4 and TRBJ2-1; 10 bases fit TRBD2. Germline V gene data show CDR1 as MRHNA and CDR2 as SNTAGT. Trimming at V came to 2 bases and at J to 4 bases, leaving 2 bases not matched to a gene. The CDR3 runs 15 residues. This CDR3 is CASSDGLADYNEQFF. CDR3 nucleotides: TGTGCCAGCAGTGACGGACTAGCGGATTACAATGAGCAGTTCTTC.

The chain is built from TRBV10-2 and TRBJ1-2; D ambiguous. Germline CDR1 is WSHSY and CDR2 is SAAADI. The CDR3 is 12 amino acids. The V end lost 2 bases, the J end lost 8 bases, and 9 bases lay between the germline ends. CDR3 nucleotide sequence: TGCGCCAGCAGTGAGGGGCAGAGAGGCTACACCTTC. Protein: CASSEGQRGYTF.

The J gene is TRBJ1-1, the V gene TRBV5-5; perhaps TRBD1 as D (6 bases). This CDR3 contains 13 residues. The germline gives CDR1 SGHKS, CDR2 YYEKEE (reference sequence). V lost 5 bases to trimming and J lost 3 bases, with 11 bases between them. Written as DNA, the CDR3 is TGTGCCAGCAGTCGACAGGCGGACACTGAAGCTTTCTTT. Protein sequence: CASSRQADTEAFF.

The CDR3 is CASSFRQGSTEAFF. The CDR3 region has the DNA TGCGCCAGCAGCTTTCGACAGGGGAGCACTGAAGCTTTCTTT. This rearrangement joins TRBV5-1 to TRBJ1-1; 8 positions agree with TRBD1. The J segment lost 4 bases and the V segment lost 2 bases, leaving 4 bases of the junction unmatched. This CDR3 has 14 amino acids. From germline, CDR1 is SGHRS and CDR2 YFSETQ.

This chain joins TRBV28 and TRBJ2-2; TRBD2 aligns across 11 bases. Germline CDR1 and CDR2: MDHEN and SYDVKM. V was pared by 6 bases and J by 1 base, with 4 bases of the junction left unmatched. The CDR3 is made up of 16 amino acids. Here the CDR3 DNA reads TGTGCCAGCAGCCTCGGACTAGCGGGGAACACCGGGGAGCTGTTTTTT. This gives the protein CASSLGLAGNTGELFF.

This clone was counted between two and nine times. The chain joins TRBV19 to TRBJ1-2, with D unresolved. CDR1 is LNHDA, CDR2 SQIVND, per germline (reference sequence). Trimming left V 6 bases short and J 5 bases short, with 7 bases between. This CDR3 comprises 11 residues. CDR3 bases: TGTGCCAGTAGATCGGGATATGGCTACACCTTC. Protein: CASRSGYGYTF.

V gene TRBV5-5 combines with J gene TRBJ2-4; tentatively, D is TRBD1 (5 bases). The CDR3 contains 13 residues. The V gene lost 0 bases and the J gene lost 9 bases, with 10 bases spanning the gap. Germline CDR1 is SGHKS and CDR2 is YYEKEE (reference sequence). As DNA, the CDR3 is TGTGCCAGCAGCTTGGTCAGGGAAGGCATTCAGTACTTC. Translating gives CASSLVREGIQYF.

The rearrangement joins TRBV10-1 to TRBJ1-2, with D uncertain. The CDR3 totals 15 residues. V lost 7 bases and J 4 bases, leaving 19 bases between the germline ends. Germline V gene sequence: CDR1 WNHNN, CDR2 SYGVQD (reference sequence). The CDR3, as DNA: TGCGCCAGCACCTTTCCGGGTGTGGGGAGCTATGGCTACACCTTC. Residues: CASTFPGVGSYGYTF.

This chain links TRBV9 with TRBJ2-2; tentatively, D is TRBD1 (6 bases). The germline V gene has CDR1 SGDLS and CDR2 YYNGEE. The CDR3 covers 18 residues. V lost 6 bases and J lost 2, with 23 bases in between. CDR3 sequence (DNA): TGTGCCAGCACCGTCCACGTGATGGGGGCGACCAACACCGGGGAGCTGTTTTTT. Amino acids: CASTVHVMGATNTGELFF.

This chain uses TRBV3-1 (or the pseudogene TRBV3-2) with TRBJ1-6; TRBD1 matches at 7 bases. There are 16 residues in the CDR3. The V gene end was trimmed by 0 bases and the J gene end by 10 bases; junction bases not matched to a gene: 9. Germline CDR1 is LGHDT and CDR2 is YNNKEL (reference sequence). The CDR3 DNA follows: TGTGCCAGCAGCCAAGATCCCGACAGGGCGGACTCACCCCTCCACTTT. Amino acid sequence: CASSQDPDRADSPLHF.

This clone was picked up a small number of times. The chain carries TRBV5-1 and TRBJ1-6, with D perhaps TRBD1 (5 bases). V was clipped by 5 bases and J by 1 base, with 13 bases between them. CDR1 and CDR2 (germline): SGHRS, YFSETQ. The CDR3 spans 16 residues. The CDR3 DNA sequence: TGCGCCAGCAGGAAAGGGGATTCGTCCTATAATTCACCCCTCCACTTT. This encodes CASRKGDSSYNSPLHF.

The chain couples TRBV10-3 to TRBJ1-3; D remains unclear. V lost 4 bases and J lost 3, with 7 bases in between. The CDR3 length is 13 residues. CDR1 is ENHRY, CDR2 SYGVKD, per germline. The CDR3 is CAISALDGNTIYF. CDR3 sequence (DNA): TGTGCCATCAGTGCCCTGGATGGAAACACCATATATTTT.

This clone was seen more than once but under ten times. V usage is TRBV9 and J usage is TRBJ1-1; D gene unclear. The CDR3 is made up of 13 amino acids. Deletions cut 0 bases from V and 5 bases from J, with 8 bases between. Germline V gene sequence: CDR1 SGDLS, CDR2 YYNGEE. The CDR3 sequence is CASSVVEGTEAFF. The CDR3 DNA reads TGTGCCAGCAGCGTAGTCGAGGGAACTGAAGCTTTCTTT.

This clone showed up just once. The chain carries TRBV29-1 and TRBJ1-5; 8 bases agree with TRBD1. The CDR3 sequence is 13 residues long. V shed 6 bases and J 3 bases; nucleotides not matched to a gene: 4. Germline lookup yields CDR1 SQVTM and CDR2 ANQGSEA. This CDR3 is CSVGQGVNQPQHF. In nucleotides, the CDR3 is TGCAGCGTCGGACAGGGTGTCAATCAGCCCCAGCATTTT.

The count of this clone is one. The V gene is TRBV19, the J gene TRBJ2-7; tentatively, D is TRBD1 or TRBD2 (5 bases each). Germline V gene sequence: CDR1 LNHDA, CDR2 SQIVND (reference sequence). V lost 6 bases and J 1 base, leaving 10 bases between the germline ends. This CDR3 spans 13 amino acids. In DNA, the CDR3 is TGTGCCAGTAGAGGGGACCGGTCCTACGAGCAGTACTTC. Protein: CASRGDRSYEQYF.

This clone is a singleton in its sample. CDR3 bases: TGTGCCAGCAGCTTCGGGACAGCGAACACTGAAGCTTTCTTT. This translates into CASSFGTANTEAFF. J is TRBJ1-1 and V is TRBV5-8, with 7 nucleotides matching TRBD1. This CDR3 has 14 residues. The junction had 2 bases not matched to a gene; V was cut back by 2 bases and J by 1 base. The germline V gene has CDR1 SGHTS and CDR2 YDEGEE.

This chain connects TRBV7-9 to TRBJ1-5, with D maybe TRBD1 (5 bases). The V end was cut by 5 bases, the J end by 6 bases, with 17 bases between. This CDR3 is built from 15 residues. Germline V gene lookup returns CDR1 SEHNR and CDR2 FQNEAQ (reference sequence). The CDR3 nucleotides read TGTGCCAGCAGCCTCGACTTTACGGGGCCTCAGCCCCAGCATTTT. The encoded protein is CASSLDFTGPQPQHF.

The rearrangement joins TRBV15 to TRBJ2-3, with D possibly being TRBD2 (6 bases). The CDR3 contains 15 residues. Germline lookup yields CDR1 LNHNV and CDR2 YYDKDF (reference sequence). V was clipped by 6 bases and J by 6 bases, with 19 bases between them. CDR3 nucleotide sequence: TGTGCCACCAGTACGGGACTTGGGGTTTGGGATACGCAGTATTTT. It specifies CATSTGLGVWDTQYF.

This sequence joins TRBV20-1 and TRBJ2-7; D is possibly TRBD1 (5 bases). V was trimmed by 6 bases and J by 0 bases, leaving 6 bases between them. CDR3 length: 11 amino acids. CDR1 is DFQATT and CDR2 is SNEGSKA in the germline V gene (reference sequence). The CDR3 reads CSARVSYEQYF. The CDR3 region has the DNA TGCAGTGCCAGGGTCTCCTACGAGCAGTACTTC.

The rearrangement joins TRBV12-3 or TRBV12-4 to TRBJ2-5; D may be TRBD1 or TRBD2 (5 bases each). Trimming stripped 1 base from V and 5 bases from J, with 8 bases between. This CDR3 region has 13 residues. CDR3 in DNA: TGTGCCAGCAGTTTAGGAGGGGCTGAGACCCAGTACTTC. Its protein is CASSLGGAETQYF.

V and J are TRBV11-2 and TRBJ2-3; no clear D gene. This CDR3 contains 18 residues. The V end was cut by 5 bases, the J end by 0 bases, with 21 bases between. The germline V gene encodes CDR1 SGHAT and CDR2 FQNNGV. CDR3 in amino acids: CASSQTPFASFSTDTQYF. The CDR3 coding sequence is TGTGCCAGCAGCCAAACCCCCTTCGCATCCTTTAGCACAGATACGCAGTATTTT.